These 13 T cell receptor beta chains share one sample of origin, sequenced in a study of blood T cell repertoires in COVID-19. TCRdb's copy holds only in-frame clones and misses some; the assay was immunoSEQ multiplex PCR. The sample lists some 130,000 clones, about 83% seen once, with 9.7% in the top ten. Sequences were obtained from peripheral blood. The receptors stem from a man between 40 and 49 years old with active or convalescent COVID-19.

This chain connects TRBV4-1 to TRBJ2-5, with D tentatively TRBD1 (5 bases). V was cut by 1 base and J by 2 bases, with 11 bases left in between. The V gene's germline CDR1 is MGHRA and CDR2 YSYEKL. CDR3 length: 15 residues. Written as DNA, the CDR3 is TGCGCCAGCAGCCAAGTTTTTAGGGGACAAGAGACCCAGTACTTC. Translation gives CASSQVFRGQETQYF.

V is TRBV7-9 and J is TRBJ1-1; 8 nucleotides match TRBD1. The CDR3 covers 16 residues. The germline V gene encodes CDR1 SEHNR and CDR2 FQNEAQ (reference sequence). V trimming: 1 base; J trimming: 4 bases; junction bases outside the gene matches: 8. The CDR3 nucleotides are TGTGCCAGCAGCTTAGACGTTACAGGGGGAGGCACTGAAGCTTTCTTT. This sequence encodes CASSLDVTGGGTEAFF.

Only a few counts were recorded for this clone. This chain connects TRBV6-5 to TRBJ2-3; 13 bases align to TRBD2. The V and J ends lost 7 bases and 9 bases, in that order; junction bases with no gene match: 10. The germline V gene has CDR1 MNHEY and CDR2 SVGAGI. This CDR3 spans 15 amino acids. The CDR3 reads CASKIPGLAGRTQYF. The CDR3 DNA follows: TGTGCCAGCAAGATACCGGGACTAGCGGGGAGGACGCAGTATTTT.

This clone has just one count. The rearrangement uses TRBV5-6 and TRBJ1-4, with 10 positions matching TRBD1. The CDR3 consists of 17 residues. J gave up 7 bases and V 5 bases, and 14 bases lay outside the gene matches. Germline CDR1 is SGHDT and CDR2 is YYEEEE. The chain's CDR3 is CASSPGTGVLIGEKLFF. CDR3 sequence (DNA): TGTGCCAGCAGTCCCGGGACAGGGGTTCTCATCGGTGAAAAACTGTTTTTT.

This chain's CDR3 is CASSIRGPGLGETQYF. The CDR3 coding sequence is TGTGCCAGCAGCATTAGGGGCCCGGGACTAGGCGAGACCCAGTACTTC. The chain carries TRBV13 and TRBJ2-5; the match to TRBD2 covers 8 bases. The CDR3 runs to 16 residues. V lost 5 bases and J lost 5; bases outside the gene matches: 13. Germline-derived CDR1 and CDR2 are PRHDT and FYEKMQ (reference sequence). Variable domain in full (rest from reference TRBV13 and TRBJ2-5): AAGVIQSPRHLIKEKRETATLKCYPIPRHDTVYWYQQGPGQDPQFLISFYEKMQSDKGSIPDRFSAQQFSDYHSELNMSSLELGDSALYFCASSIRGPGLGETQYFGPGTRLLVL.

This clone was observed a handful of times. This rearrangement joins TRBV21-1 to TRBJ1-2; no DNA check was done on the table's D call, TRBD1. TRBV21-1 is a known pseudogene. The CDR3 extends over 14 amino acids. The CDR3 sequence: CASSKEGREYGYTF. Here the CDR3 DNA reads TGTGCCAGCAGCAAAGAAGGCAGGGAATATGGCTACACCTTC.

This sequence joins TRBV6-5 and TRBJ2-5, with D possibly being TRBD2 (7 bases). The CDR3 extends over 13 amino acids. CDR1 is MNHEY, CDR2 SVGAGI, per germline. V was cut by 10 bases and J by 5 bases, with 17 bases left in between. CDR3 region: CATRLGGRETQYF. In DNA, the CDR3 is TGTGCCACCCGGCTGGGGGGGCGGGAGACCCAGTACTTC.

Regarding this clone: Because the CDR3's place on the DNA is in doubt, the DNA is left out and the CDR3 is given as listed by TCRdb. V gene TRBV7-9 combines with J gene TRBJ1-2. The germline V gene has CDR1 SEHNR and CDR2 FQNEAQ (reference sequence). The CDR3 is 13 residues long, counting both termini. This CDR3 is CASSLADFRGYTF.

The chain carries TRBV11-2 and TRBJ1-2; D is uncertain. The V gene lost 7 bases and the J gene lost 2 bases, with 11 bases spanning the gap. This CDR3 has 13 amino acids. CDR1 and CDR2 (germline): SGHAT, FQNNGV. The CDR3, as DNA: TGTGCCAGCACCAAACCGGGGAACTATGGCTACACCTTC. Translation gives CASTKPGNYGYTF.

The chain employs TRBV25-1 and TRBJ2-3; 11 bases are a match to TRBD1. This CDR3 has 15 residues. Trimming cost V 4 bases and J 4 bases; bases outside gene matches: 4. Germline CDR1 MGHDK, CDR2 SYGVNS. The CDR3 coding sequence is TGTGCCAGCAGTGTGGGACAGGGGGTTTCAGATACGCAGTATTTT. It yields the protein CASSVGQGVSDTQYF.

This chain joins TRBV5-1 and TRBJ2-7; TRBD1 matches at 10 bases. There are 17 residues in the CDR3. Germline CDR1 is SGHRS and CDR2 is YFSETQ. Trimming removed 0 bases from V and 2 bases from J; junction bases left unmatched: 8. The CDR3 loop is CASSLEAPGTGAYEQYF. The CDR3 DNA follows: TGCGCCAGCAGCTTGGAGGCGCCCGGGACAGGGGCCTACGAGCAGTACTTC.

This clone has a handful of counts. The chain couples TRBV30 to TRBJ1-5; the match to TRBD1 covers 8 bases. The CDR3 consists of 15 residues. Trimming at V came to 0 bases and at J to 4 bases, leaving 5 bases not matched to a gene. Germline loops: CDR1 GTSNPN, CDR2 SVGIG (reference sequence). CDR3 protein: CAWSVRTGRNQPQHF. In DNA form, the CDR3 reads TGTGCCTGGAGTGTAAGGACAGGGAGGAATCAGCCCCAGCATTTT.

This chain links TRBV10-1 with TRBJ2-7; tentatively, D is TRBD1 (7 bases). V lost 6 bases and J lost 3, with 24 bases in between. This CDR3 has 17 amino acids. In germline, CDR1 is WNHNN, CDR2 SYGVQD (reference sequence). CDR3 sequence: CASSGRGSGTDLYEQYF. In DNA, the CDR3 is TGCGCCAGCAGCGGCCGGGGGTCGGGGACAGACCTCTACGAGCAGTACTTC.